The 31 T cell receptor beta chains below were found in one sample sequenced in a study of OX40 agonist ivuxolimab in advanced cancers. Profiling relied on immunoSEQ multiplex PCR, and the TCRdb table lists in-frame clones only, not all of them. Of 75,000 or so clones detected, 84% appear once; the ten largest clones hold roughly 25%. The sequencing here drew on CD4+ or CD8+ T cells sorted from blood, taken in a trial of the OX40 agonist ivuxolimab. The receptors here all came from an adult with an advanced solid tumor such as melanoma, head and neck, liver or kidney cancer.

This clone showed up just once. CDR3 sequence: CASSVGAWNEQFF. The CDR3 DNA follows: TGTGCCAGCAGCGTAGGGGCTTGGAATGAGCAGTTCTTC. The rearrangement links TRBV9 to TRBJ2-1; D ambiguous. The germline V gene has CDR1 SGDLS and CDR2 YYNGEE. Trimming left V 0 bases short and J 7 bases short, with 8 bases between. The CDR3 has 13 amino acids.

The chain combines TRBV30 with TRBJ2-1; a weak D match, TRBD2 (6 bases). There are 18 residues in the CDR3. Trimming left V 0 bases short and J 5 bases short, with 23 bases between. From germline, CDR1 is GTSNPN and CDR2 SVGIG (reference sequence). Here the CDR3 DNA reads TGTGCCTGGAGTGTACGTCCCGGGGACTTACTGGCGAACAATGAGCAGTTCTTC. As protein: CAWSVRPGDLLANNEQFF.

The rearrangement uses TRBV28 and TRBJ2-7; no definite D call. Germline V lookup: CDR1 MDHEN, CDR2 SYDVKM. The CDR3 covers 14 residues. V was pared by 5 bases and J by 0 bases, with 11 bases between. Here the CDR3 DNA reads TGTGCCAGCAGTACCCCGACAAGCTCCTACGAGCAGTACTTC. Its protein is CASSTPTSSYEQYF.

The J gene is TRBJ2-5, the V gene TRBV7-2; TRBD1 matches 8 bases. In germline, CDR1 is SGHTA, CDR2 FQGNSA. The CDR3 consists of 14 residues. The ends lost 5 bases at V and 2 bases at J; junction bases unmatched: 4. CDR3 amino acids: CASSLRTGQETQYF. The CDR3 nucleotides are TGTGCCAGCAGCCTCCGGACAGGGCAAGAGACCCAGTACTTC.

The chain recombines TRBV7-9 with TRBJ2-3; D is ambiguous. Germline CDR1 is SEHNR and CDR2 is FQNEAQ (reference sequence). The V gene lost 5 bases and the J gene lost 0 bases, with 3 bases spanning the gap. This CDR3 contains 12 residues. The CDR3 here is CASSVSTDTQYF. The CDR3 DNA is TGTGCCAGCAGCGTAAGCACAGATACGCAGTATTTT.

The genes are TRBV19 and TRBJ1-1; TRBD1 might be the D (5 bases). Deletions cut 2 bases from V and 3 bases from J, with 10 bases between. The CDR3 is 14 residues long. The germline V gene encodes CDR1 LNHDA and CDR2 SQIVND (reference sequence). CDR3 DNA: TGTGCCAGTAGTATACGGCAGGGAGACACTGAAGCTTTCTTT. This translates into CASSIRQGDTEAFF.

The V call is TRBV4-3, the J call TRBJ1-5; 8 bases are shared with TRBD1. The CDR3 extends over 16 amino acids. Trimming removed 2 bases from V and 6 bases from J; junction bases left unmatched: 9. The germline V gene encodes CDR1 LGHNA and CDR2 YSLEER. CDR3 in DNA: TGCGCCAGCAGCCAATATTTTGACAGGGGTGTTCAGCCCCAGCATTTT. Amino acid sequence: CASSQYFDRGVQPQHF.

The J gene is TRBJ1-1, the V gene TRBV9; TRBD1 is a possible D gene (6 bases). V lost 0 bases, J lost 9 bases, and 12 bases lay in between. This CDR3 is built from 13 residues. Germline V CDR1 and CDR2: SGDLS, YYNGEE. CDR3 amino acids: CASSVEGGRKAFF. The CDR3 DNA reads as TGTGCCAGCAGCGTAGAGGGGGGGCGTAAAGCTTTCTTT.

The rearrangement joins TRBV18 to TRBJ2-5, with TRBD1 matching over 9 bases. V shed 5 bases, J shed 4 bases, and the junction held 2 bases outside the gene matches. This CDR3 has 13 amino acids. The germline V gene encodes CDR1 KGHSH and CDR2 LQKENI. CDR3: CASSGTGRETQYF. The CDR3 region has the DNA TGTGCCAGCTCAGGGACAGGGCGAGAGACCCAGTACTTC.

This clone was counted once. The V gene is TRBV28, the J gene TRBJ2-7; D may be TRBD2 (6 bases). Germline CDR1 and CDR2: MDHEN and SYDVKM. V was cut by 10 bases and J by 7 bases, with 14 bases left in between. This CDR3 has 11 residues. CDR3 amino acids: CAIKWEEEQYF. CDR3 sequence (DNA): TGTGCCATCAAATGGGAGGAGGAGCAGTACTTC.

The rearrangement uses TRBV7-9 and TRBJ1-2; a weak D match, TRBD1 (5 bases). The V end lost 5 bases, the J end lost 2 bases, and 18 bases lay between the germline ends. This CDR3 region has 16 residues. CDR1 SEHNR and CDR2 FQNEAQ come from the germline V gene (reference sequence). In DNA form, the CDR3 reads TGTGCCAGCAGCCACTTCTCGACAGAAGAGAACTATGGCTACACCTTC. Amino acid sequence: CASSHFSTEENYGYTF.

This chain joins TRBV23-1 and TRBJ1-5, with D unresolved. TRBV23-1 is labeled an ORF, and its function is uncertain. Trimming took off 8 bases at V and 0 bases at J, with 11 bases between the two ends. This CDR3 has 14 amino acids. CDR3 residues: CASDRGYSNQPQHF. DNA for the CDR3: TGCGCCAGCGACCGGGGTTATAGCAATCAGCCCCAGCATTTT.

CDR3 sequence: CASSVESAGADTQYF. The CDR3 coding sequence is TGTGCCAGCAGTGTAGAGTCGGCAGGGGCGGATACGCAGTATTTT. This chain connects TRBV2 to TRBJ2-3; D may be TRBD1 (6 bases). CDR1 is SNHLY and CDR2 is FYNNEI in the germline V gene. V dropped 4 bases and J dropped 6 bases, with 17 bases sitting between them. CDR3 length equals 15 residues.

The chain recombines TRBV28 with TRBJ2-7; D gene ambiguous. The V gene lost 7 bases and the J gene lost 7 bases, with 14 bases spanning the gap. This CDR3 has 12 residues. CDR1 and CDR2 (germline): MDHEN, SYDVKM. The CDR3 DNA reads TGTGCCAGCACCTGGTCTCAAGGAGAGCAGTACTTC. This gives the protein CASTWSQGEQYF.

The chain carries TRBV7-9 and TRBJ1-1; 7 nucleotides agree with TRBD1. Germline assignment: CDR1 SEHNR and CDR2 FQNEAQ (reference sequence). The CDR3 runs to 14 residues. J lost 1 base, V lost 2 bases, and 1 base had no gene match. The CDR3 loop reads CASSLRQGNTEAFF. In DNA, the CDR3 is TGTGCCAGCAGCTTACGACAGGGGAACACTGAAGCTTTCTTT.

The chain links TRBV7-8 to TRBJ1-1, with no clear D. Germline V CDR1 and CDR2: SGHVS, FQNEAQ. Trimming stripped 0 bases from V and 1 base from J, with 6 bases between. This CDR3 comprises 14 residues. This chain's CDR3 is CASSLASGNTEAFF. CDR3 DNA sequence: TGTGCCAGCAGCTTAGCGTCGGGGAACACTGAAGCTTTCTTT. The variable domain in full, completed from reference TRBV7-8 and TRBJ1-1, reads GAGVSQSPRYKVAKRGQDVALRCDPISGHVSLFWYQQALGQGPEFLTYFQNEAQLDKSGLPSDRFFAERPEGSVSTLKIQRTQQEDSAVYLCASSLASGNTEAFFGQGTRLTVV.

V is TRBV5-1 and J is TRBJ2-7; 7 bases align to TRBD1. This CDR3 is 15 amino acids long. V shed 0 bases, J shed 1 base, and the junction held 4 bases outside the gene matches. CDR1 and CDR2 from the germline V gene are SGHRS and YFSETQ. CDR3 amino acids: CASSLGQGVSYEQYF. The DNA of the CDR3 is TGCGCCAGCAGCTTGGGACAGGGAGTATCCTACGAGCAGTACTTC.

With regard to this clone: One base separates it from a far larger clone, so it is likely a read error. Other nucleotide sequences from this sample produce the same CDR3. The V and J genes are TRBV7-2 and TRBJ2-5; the D is unclear. The CDR3 contains 16 residues. V was shortened by 5 bases and J by 11 bases, with 27 bases between the two germline ends. CDR1 SGHTA and CDR2 FQGNSA come from the germline V gene. The CDR3 loop is CASSQESALERSEQYF. In nucleotides, the CDR3 is TGTGCCAGCAGCCAAGAATCGGCCCTCGAACGGTCTGAGCAGTACTTC.

The genes are TRBV5-1 and TRBJ1-1; 7 bases line up with TRBD1. The CDR3 sequence is 16 residues long. The V gene end was trimmed by 0 bases and the J gene end by 2 bases; junction bases not matched to a gene: 7. Germline V gene lookup returns CDR1 SGHRS and CDR2 YFSETQ. The CDR3 here is CASSLAGAGGNTEAFF. CDR3 nucleotides: TGCGCCAGCAGCTTGGCCGGGGCAGGGGGAAACACTGAAGCTTTCTTT.

V usage is TRBV6-5 and J usage is TRBJ1-2; possibly TRBD1 for D (6 bases). The CDR3 runs 15 residues. Germline values: CDR1 MNHEY, CDR2 SVGAGI. Trimming removed 4 bases at V and 4 bases at J, with 16 bases between. The CDR3 bases are TGTGCCAGCAGTTGGATGAGAACAGGGACCTATGGCTACACCTTC. Translating it yields CASSWMRTGTYGYTF.

J is TRBJ1-5 and V is TRBV6-1; D gene uncertain. The CDR3 consists of 13 residues. V was pared by 3 bases and J by 5 bases, with 8 bases between. CDR1 and CDR2 (germline): MNHNS, SASEGT. CDR3 protein: CASSDRFDQPQHF. CDR3 in DNA: TGTGCCAGCAGTGACAGGTTCGATCAGCCCCAGCATTTT.

V usage is TRBV18 and J usage is TRBJ2-1, with 8 positions matching TRBD2. Germline V CDR1 and CDR2: KGHSH, LQKENI. The V gene end was trimmed by 2 bases and the J gene end by 7 bases; junction bases not matched to a gene: 4. The CDR3 sequence is 14 residues long. CDR3 sequence reads: CASSPGAGVNEQFF. CDR3 sequence (DNA): TGTGCCAGCTCACCAGGAGCGGGAGTTAATGAGCAGTTCTTC.

The chain links TRBV6-1 to TRBJ1-5, with D maybe TRBD1 (6 bases). V lost 6 bases and J 11 bases, leaving 23 bases between the germline ends. This CDR3 spans 15 amino acids. Germline V CDR1 and CDR2: MNHNS, SASEGT. The CDR3 loop reads CASSRPLQGKWSQHF. In DNA form, the CDR3 reads TGTGCCAGCAGCCGCCCGCTCCAGGGGAAATGGTCCCAGCATTTT.

J is TRBJ2-7 and V is TRBV7-8; D could derive from TRBD1 or TRBD2 (5 bases each). Trimming left V 5 bases short and J 2 bases short, with 16 bases between. Germline V gene sequence: CDR1 SGHVS, CDR2 FQNEAQ. CDR3 length: 15 residues. The CDR3 loop is CASSPGPEPAYEQYF. The DNA for the CDR3 is TGTGCCAGCAGCCCGGGACCGGAACCGGCCTACGAGCAGTACTTC.

This chain links TRBV6-5 with TRBJ2-7; D is unclear. The CDR3 has 14 amino acids. The V and J ends lost 4 bases and 6 bases respectively, with 16 bases between them. CDR1 is MNHEY, CDR2 SVGAGI, per germline. CDR3 residues: CASSFQRTGLEQYF. The DNA of the CDR3 is TGTGCCAGCAGTTTTCAACGGACCGGTCTCGAGCAGTACTTC.

Only a few counts were recorded for this clone. The chain employs TRBV5-8 and TRBJ2-1; D is possibly TRBD1 (6 bases). The CDR3 extends over 13 amino acids. Germline V lookup: CDR1 SGHTS, CDR2 YDEGEE. With 1 base removed from V and 9 bases from J, the gap between germline ends came to 11 bases. For the CDR3, the DNA is TGTGCCAGCAGCTTGCTGGGGGCAGGTGAGCAGTTCTTC. Amino acids: CASSLLGAGEQFF.

The CDR3 DNA follows: TGTGCCAGTAGTATGTCAGGAGGGTCCTACGAGCAGTACTTC. Its protein product is CASSMSGGSYEQYF. The chain employs TRBV19 and TRBJ2-7, with D possibly matching TRBD2 (6 bases). CDR3 size: 14 residues. V lost 3 bases and J lost 1, with 10 bases in between. Germline lookup yields CDR1 LNHDA and CDR2 SQIVND (reference sequence).

This clone was counted a single time. J is TRBJ1-5 and V is TRBV28; D gene uncertain. This CDR3 spans 16 amino acids. CDR1 and CDR2 from the germline V gene are MDHEN and SYDVKM. With 6 bases removed from V and 3 bases from J, the gap between germline ends came to 18 bases. In DNA form, the CDR3 reads TGTGCCAGCAGCCTCGCCGCCCGTCTAGTCAATCAGCCCCAGCATTTT. Translation gives CASSLAARLVNQPQHF.

The J gene is TRBJ1-4, the V gene TRBV11-2; D ambiguous. The CDR3 loop spans 17 amino acids. Trimming cost V 0 bases and J 0 bases, with 11 bases left between them. From germline, CDR1 is SGHAT and CDR2 FQNNGV. The CDR3 is CASSLDPGRATNEKLFF. CDR3 nucleotides: TGTGCCAGCAGCTTAGACCCGGGGAGAGCAACTAATGAAAAACTGTTTTTT.

The table lists this clone with a count of one. The rearrangement links TRBV5-1 to TRBJ1-1; 7 bases are shared with TRBD1. Trimming took 4 bases from V and 2 from J; bases not matched to a gene: 5. The germline CDR1 and CDR2 sequences are SGHRS and YFSETQ. The CDR3 sequence is 14 residues long. The CDR3 bases are TGCGCCAGCAGCCAGGGACAGCTAAACACTGAAGCTTTCTTT. It codes for CASSQGQLNTEAFF.

The chain uses TRBV30 and TRBJ1-1; 9 bases are shared with TRBD1. CDR3 length: 15 residues. The J segment lost 10 bases and the V segment lost 4 bases, leaving 16 bases of the junction unmatched. The germline V gene has CDR1 GTSNPN and CDR2 SVGIG (reference sequence). As DNA, the CDR3 is TGTGCCTGGAACCGCCCACCGGGACAGGGAGCGGTAGCTTTCTTT. Its translation is CAWNRPPGQGAVAFF.